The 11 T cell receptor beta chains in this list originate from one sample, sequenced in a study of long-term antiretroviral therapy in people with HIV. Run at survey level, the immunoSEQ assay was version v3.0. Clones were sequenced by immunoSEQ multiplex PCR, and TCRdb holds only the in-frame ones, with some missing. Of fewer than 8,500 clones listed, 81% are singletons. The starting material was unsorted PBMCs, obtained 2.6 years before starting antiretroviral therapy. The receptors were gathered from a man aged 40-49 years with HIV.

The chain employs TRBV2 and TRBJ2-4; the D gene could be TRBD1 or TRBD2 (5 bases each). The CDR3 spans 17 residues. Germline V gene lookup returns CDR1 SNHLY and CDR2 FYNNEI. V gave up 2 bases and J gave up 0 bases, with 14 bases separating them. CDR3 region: CASSESRGAVAKNIQYF. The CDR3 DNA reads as TGTGCCAGCAGTGAAAGCCGAGGGGCTGTAGCCAAAAACATTCAGTACTTC.

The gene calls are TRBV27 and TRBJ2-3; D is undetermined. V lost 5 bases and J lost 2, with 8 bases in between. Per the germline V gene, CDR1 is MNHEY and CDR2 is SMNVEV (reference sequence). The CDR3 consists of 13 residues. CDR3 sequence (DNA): TGTGCCAGCAGTCATAAACCCACAGATACGCAGTATTTT. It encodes CASSHKPTDTQYF.

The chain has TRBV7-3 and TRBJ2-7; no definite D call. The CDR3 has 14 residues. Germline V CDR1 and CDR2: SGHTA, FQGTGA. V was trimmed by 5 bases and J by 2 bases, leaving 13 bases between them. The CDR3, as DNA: TGTGCCAGCAGCCTGGGTAGGTTCGCCTACGAGCAGTACTTC. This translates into CASSLGRFAYEQYF. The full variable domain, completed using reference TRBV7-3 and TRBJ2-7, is GAGVSQTPSNKVTEKGKYVELRCDPISGHTALYWYRQSLGQGPEFLIYFQGTGAADDSGLPNDRFFAVRPEGSVSTLKIQRTERGDSAVYLCASSLGRFAYEQYFGPGTRLTVT.

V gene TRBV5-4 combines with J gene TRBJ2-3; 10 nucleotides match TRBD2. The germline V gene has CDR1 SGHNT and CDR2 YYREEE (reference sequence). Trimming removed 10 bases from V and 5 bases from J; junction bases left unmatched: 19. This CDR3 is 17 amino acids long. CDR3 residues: CAVGGASGGSRGDTQYF. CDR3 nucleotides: TGTGCCGTAGGGGGAGCTAGCGGGGGCTCGAGGGGAGATACGCAGTATTTT.

This CDR3 is CASSNWGGSNEQFF. The CDR3 bases are TGCGCCAGCAGCAACTGGGGAGGGAGTAATGAGCAGTTCTTC. This chain uses TRBV4-3 with TRBJ2-1; 7 bases align to TRBD2. CDR1 is LGHNA, CDR2 YSLEER, per germline. CDR3 length: 14 amino acids. V trimming: 5 bases; J trimming: 7 bases; junction bases outside the gene matches: 8.

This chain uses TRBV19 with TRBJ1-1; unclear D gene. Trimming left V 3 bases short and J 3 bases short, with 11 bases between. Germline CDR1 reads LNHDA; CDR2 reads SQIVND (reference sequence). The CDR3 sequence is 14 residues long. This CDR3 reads CASSIEASYTEAFF. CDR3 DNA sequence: TGTGCCAGTAGTATTGAGGCTTCGTACACTGAAGCTTTCTTT.

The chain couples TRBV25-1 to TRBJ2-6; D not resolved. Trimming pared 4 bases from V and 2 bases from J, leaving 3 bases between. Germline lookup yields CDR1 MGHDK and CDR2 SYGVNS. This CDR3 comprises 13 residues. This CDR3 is CASSGTGANVLTF. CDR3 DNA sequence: TGTGCCAGCAGTGGGACTGGGGCCAACGTCCTGACTTTC.

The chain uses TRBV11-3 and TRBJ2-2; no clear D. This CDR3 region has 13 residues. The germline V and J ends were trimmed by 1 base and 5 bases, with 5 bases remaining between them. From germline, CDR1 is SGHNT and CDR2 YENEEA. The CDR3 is CASSLGPTGELFF. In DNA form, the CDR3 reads TGTGCCAGCAGCTTAGGCCCAACCGGGGAGCTGTTTTTT.

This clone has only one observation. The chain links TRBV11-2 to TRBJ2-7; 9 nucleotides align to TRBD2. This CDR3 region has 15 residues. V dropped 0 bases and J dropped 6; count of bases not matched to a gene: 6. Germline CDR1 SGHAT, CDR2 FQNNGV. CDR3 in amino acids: CASSLDGTSRGEQYF. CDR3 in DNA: TGTGCCAGCAGCTTAGACGGGACTAGCAGAGGCGAGCAGTACTTC.

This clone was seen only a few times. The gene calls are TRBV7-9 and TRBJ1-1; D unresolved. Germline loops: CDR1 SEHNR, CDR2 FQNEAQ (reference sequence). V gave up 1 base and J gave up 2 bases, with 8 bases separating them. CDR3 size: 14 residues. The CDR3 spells CASSLGITNTEAFF. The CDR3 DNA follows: TGTGCCAGCAGCTTAGGAATCACCAACACTGAAGCTTTCTTT.

For the CDR3, the DNA is TGTGCCAGCAGCTTAGATGGGGCTAGTTTCAGGTACAATGAGCAGTTCTTC. Protein product: CASSLDGASFRYNEQFF. The genes are TRBV11-2 and TRBJ2-1; perhaps TRBD1 as D (5 bases). Trimming cost V 0 bases and J 4 bases, with 16 bases left between them. Germline lookup yields CDR1 SGHAT and CDR2 FQNNGV. This CDR3 has 17 amino acids.